This T cell receptor (beta chain) was recorded in a study of T cell responses to AZD1222 COVID-19 vaccine. Germline V CDR1 and CDR2: SGHVS, FQNEAQ. The length of the CDR3 is 17 residues. V lost 5 bases to trimming and J lost 8 bases, with 22 bases between them. Remarks on this clone: Its matching antigen is unknown.

The repertoire was sequenced with immunoSEQ multiplex PCR; TCRdb's copy has only in-frame clones and lacks some. Here the sample spans approximately 110,000 clones, around 89% being singletons. Overall study findings and caveats: Targets within unmutated variant regions were reportedly found for nearly half of spike-specific TCRs. Along spike, vaccine-associated CD4 TCRs were found throughout, with dominance at 160-218 and 743-854.

This TCR was recovered from an adult in good health. The chain carries TRBV7-8 and TRBJ1-6; D gene uncertain. The sequences come from peripheral blood, collected on day 0 of AZD1222 vaccination. This CDR3 is CASSPRTGPGFDSPLHF. CDR3 nucleotide sequence: TGTGCCAGCAGCCCCAGGACCGGGCCGGGGTTCGATTCACCCCTCCACTTT.